A single sample is the source of the 20 T cell receptor beta chains below, sequenced in a study of Ad26.COV2.S vaccination and SARS-CoV-2 variants (dated by TCRdb to about 2021). Sample time point, as interpreted from the label and publication: individuals recovered from natural SARS-CoV-2 infection. Receptor libraries were prepared by the immunoSEQ multiplex PCR assay. TCRdb mirrors the immuneACCESS table, restricted to in-frame sequences. Some clones are absent from its copies; in checked studies, under half trace to an unresolved V gene, and the reason for the others is unknown. For this sample the table gives some 350,000 clones, of which around 90% were detected only once. The ten largest make up 3.9% of the sample. The sequenced sample was peripheral blood, obtained after recovery from COVID-19. The receptors originated from a human donor who had recovered from COVID-19.

This clone was observed a single time. CDR3 in amino acids: CASQDPTGELFF. Here the CDR3 DNA reads TGTGCCAGTCAGGACCCCACCGGGGAGCTGTTTTTT. The chain recombines TRBV6-5 with TRBJ2-2; no firm D call. Per germline, CDR1 MNHEY and CDR2 SVGAGI. V lost 9 bases and J lost 4, with 9 bases in between. This CDR3 is 12 amino acids long.

This clone appeared once. The same CDR3 is also encoded by other DNA sequences in this sample. The rearrangement joins TRBV11-1 to TRBJ1-2, with D tentatively TRBD1 (5 bases). CDR1 is SGHAT and CDR2 is FQDESV in the germline V gene (reference sequence). This CDR3 is built from 14 residues. Between the trimmed V and J ends, which lost 5 bases and 2 bases, there was a span of 12 bases. The chain's CDR3 is CASSPAGHNYGYTF. CDR3 coding DNA: TGTGCCAGCAGCCCGGCGGGGCACAACTATGGCTACACCTTC.

The V gene is TRBV5-6, the J gene TRBJ1-2, with 7 bases matching TRBD1. The germline gives CDR1 SGHDT, CDR2 YYEEEE. The CDR3 sequence is 15 residues long. Losses at the gene ends were 1 base for V and 3 bases for J; bases not matched to a gene: 6. Here the CDR3 reads CASSLWHRGDYGYTF. The CDR3, as DNA: TGTGCCAGCAGCTTGTGGCACAGGGGTGACTATGGCTACACCTTC.

J is TRBJ1-2 and V is TRBV27; D gene ambiguous. V gave up 2 bases and J gave up 7 bases, with 11 bases separating them. This CDR3 spans 13 amino acids. Germline V lookup: CDR1 MNHEY, CDR2 SMNVEV (reference sequence). CDR3 protein: CASSLGIGSGYTF. In DNA form, the CDR3 reads TGTGCCAGCAGTTTAGGGATCGGAAGTGGCTACACCTTC.

The V gene is TRBV28, the J gene TRBJ2-1; tentatively, D is TRBD1 or TRBD2 (5 bases each). CDR3 length: 14 amino acids. Looked up from germline, CDR1 is MDHEN and CDR2 is SYDVKM. Between the trimmed V and J ends, which lost 3 bases and 4 bases, there was a span of 10 bases. In DNA, the CDR3 is TGTGCCAGCAGTTTCTCGGGGACGTACAATGAGCAGTTCTTC. Protein product: CASSFSGTYNEQFF.

V usage is TRBV5-1 and J usage is TRBJ1-4; D is unresolved. The CDR3 runs 16 residues. Germline CDR1 and CDR2: SGHRS and YFSETQ. V shed 0 bases and J shed 0 bases, with 9 bases lying between them. The CDR3 spells CASSLGLFATNEKLFF. For the CDR3, the DNA is TGCGCCAGCAGCTTGGGACTCTTCGCAACTAATGAAAAACTGTTTTTT.

V gene TRBV2 combines with J gene TRBJ1-5; D might be TRBD1 (5 bases). V was cut by 6 bases and J by 7 bases, with 19 bases left in between. Per the germline V gene, CDR1 is SNHLY and CDR2 is FYNNEI. The CDR3 consists of 15 residues. CDR3 loop: CASRGIRDGDQPQHF. DNA of the CDR3: TGTGCCAGCAGGGGGATTCGTGACGGGGACCAGCCCCAGCATTTT.

The rearrangement uses TRBV7-8 and TRBJ1-1, with no clear D. CDR1 and CDR2 from the germline V gene are SGHVS and FQNEAQ. V shed 6 bases and J shed 2 bases, with 13 bases lying between them. The CDR3 has 14 residues. In DNA form, the CDR3 reads TGTGCCAGCAGTCCGAGGAGGATTAACACTGAAGCTTTCTTT. It specifies CASSPRRINTEAFF.

V and J are TRBV7-9 and TRBJ1-1; D uncertain. Trimming took 0 bases from V and 5 from J, leaving 7 bases between them. The CDR3 is 13 amino acids. Germline V CDR1 and CDR2: SEHNR, FQNEAQ (reference sequence). CDR3: CASSLAEGTEAFF. In DNA, the CDR3 is TGTGCCAGCAGCTTAGCGGAGGGAACTGAAGCTTTCTTT.

The chain combines TRBV5-1 with TRBJ2-5; no reliable D call. Trimming left V 4 bases short and J 3 bases short, with 16 bases between. The CDR3 has 15 amino acids. Germline V lookup: CDR1 SGHRS, CDR2 YFSETQ. CDR3 coding DNA: TGCGCCAGCAGCACCGGCCACACTGTCGAAGAGACCCAGTACTTC. As protein: CASSTGHTVEETQYF.

This clone appeared a single time. The rearrangement joins TRBV5-1 to TRBJ2-2; 8 nucleotides line up with TRBD1. The CDR3 contains 13 residues. Unmatched junction bases numbered 2, after V lost 9 bases and J lost 1 base. Looked up from germline, CDR1 is SGHRS and CDR2 is YFSETQ. In DNA form, the CDR3 reads TGCGCCACCGGGACAGGGAACACCGGGGAGCTGTTTTTT. Protein product: CATGTGNTGELFF.

This sequence joins TRBV10-3 and TRBJ2-3, with TRBD1 matching over 10 bases. This CDR3 has 17 residues. Germline CDR1 reads ENHRY; CDR2 reads SYGVKD. The J segment lost 2 bases and the V segment lost 6 bases, leaving 11 bases of the junction unmatched. CDR3 DNA sequence: TGTGCCATCAGCCCACCGGGACAGGGGCCACACACAGATACGCAGTATTTT. Translated, it gives CAISPPGQGPHTDTQYF.

This rearrangement joins TRBV5-6 to TRBJ1-4, with 7 bases identical to TRBD1. The CDR3 runs to 16 residues. Trimming took 4 bases from V and 5 from J; bases not matched to a gene: 11. In germline, CDR1 is SGHDT, CDR2 YYEEEE. The CDR3 DNA sequence: TGTGCCAGCAGCGCCATCGGACAGGCCGACAATGAAAAACTGTTTTTT. It specifies CASSAIGQADNEKLFF.

This clone was seen more than once but under ten times. The rearrangement joins TRBV10-2 to TRBJ1-5, with D unresolved. The germline gives CDR1 WSHSY, CDR2 SAAADI. This CDR3 comprises 14 residues. Trimming took off 2 bases at V and 0 bases at J, with 5 bases between the two ends. The CDR3 region has the DNA TGCGCCAGCAGTGAGGCGGATAGCAATCAGCCCCAGCATTTT. Its protein product is CASSEADSNQPQHF.

This sequence joins TRBV7-6 and TRBJ1-6; D call uncertain. V was shortened by 6 bases and J by 4 bases, with 10 bases between the two germline ends. The CDR3 covers 14 residues. Germline V gene lookup returns CDR1 SGHVS and CDR2 FNYEAQ. The CDR3 DNA is TGTGCCAGCAGACCCCACCCATATAATTCACCCCTCCACTTT. Translating gives CASRPHPYNSPLHF.

Only one count was recorded for this clone. The chain uses TRBV7-2 and TRBJ2-2, with D possibly being TRBD1 or TRBD2 (5 bases each). The germline V gene has CDR1 SGHTA and CDR2 FQGNSA. The CDR3 is made up of 16 amino acids. V lost 7 bases and J 6 bases, leaving 21 bases between the germline ends. The CDR3 DNA sequence: TGTGCCAGCATGACGGGGCGGGCCCAGATTTCCGGGGAGCTGTTTTTT. Translating gives CASMTGRAQISGELFF.

This clone was found a few times. The V call is TRBV19, the J call TRBJ1-2; 7 bases are shared with TRBD1. V dropped 9 bases and J dropped 5; count of bases not matched to a gene: 12. CDR3 length: 14 amino acids. Germline V lookup: CDR1 LNHDA, CDR2 SQIVND (reference sequence). The CDR3 loop is CASGDSSLYYGYTF. CDR3 nucleotide sequence: TGTGCCAGCGGGGACAGCAGCCTTTATTATGGCTACACCTTC. Supplemented by reference TRBV19 and TRBJ1-2, the full variable domain reads DGGITQSPKYLFRKEGQNVTLSCEQNLNHDAMYWYRQDPGQGLRLIYYSQIVNDFQKGDIAEGYSVSREKKESFPLTVTSAQKNPTAFYLCASGDSSLYYGYTFGSGTRLTVV.

The chain couples TRBV7-9 to TRBJ1-5; D possibly corresponds to TRBD1 (6 bases). Looked up from germline, CDR1 is SEHNR and CDR2 is FQNEAQ (reference sequence). The V end was cut by 5 bases, the J end by 1 base, with 15 bases between. The CDR3 has 16 amino acids. Written as DNA, the CDR3 is TGTGCCAGCAGCCCGACAGGTGGCGGAAGCAATCAGCCCCAGCATTTT. Its protein product is CASSPTGGGSNQPQHF.

The V gene is TRBV6-5, the J gene TRBJ1-3; 10 bases line up with TRBD1. Germline V lookup: CDR1 MNHEY, CDR2 SVGAGI. The junction had 2 bases not matched to a gene; V was cut back by 6 bases and J by 0 bases. This CDR3 comprises 15 residues. The CDR3 DNA reads TGTGCCAGCAGACGGACAGGGGGCTCTGGAAACACCATATATTTT. Its protein is CASRRTGGSGNTIYF.

The genes are TRBV5-1 and TRBJ1-4; no reliable D call. This CDR3 spans 14 amino acids. Germline V lookup: CDR1 SGHRS, CDR2 YFSETQ. V lost 1 base and J lost 7, with 11 bases in between. The CDR3 DNA reads as TGCGCCAGCAGCTTGCAATCGTACGGTGAAAAACTGTTTTTT. Encoded protein: CASSLQSYGEKLFF.